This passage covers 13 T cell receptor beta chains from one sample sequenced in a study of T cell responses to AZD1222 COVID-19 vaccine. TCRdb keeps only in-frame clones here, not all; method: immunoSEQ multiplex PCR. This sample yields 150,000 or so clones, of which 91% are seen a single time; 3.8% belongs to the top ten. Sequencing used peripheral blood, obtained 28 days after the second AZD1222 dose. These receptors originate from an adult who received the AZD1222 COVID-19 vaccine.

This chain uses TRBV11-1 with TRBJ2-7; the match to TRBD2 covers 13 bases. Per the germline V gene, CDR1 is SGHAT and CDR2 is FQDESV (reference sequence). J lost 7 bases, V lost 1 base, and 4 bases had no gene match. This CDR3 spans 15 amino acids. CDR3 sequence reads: CASSLGTSGRREQYF. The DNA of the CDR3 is TGTGCCAGCAGCTTAGGGACTAGCGGGAGACGTGAGCAGTACTTC.

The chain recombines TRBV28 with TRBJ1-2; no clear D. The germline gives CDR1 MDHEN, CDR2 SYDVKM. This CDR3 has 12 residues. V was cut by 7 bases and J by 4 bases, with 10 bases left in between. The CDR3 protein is CASKVSLYGYTF. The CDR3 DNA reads TGTGCCAGCAAGGTGTCCCTCTATGGCTACACCTTC.

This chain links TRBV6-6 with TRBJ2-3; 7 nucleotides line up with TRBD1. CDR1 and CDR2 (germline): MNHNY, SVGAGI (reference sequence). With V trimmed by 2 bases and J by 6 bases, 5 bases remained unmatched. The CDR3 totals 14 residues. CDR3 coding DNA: TGTGCCAGCAGTTACCGCTCGACAGGGGATACGCAGTATTTT. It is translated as CASSYRSTGDTQYF.

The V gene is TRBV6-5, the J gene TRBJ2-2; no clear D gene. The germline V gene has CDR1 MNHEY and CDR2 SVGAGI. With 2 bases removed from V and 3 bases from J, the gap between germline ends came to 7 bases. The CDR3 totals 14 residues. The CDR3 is CASSYRGYTGELFF. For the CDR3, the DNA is TGTGCCAGCAGTTACAGAGGTTACACCGGGGAGCTGTTTTTT.

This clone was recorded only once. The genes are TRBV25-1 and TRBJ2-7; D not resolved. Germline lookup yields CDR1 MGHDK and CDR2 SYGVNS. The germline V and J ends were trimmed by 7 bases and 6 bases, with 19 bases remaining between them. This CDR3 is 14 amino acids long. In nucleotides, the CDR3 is TGTGCCAGCATCACCCCCCCTCTAGGTCTCGAGCAGTACTTC. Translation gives CASITPPLGLEQYF.

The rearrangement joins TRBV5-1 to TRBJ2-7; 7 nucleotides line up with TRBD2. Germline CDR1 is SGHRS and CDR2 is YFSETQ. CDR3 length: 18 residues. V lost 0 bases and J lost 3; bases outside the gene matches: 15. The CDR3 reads CASSLGLASSITVYEQYF. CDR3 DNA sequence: TGCGCCAGCAGCTTGGGACTAGCTAGTTCGATCACCGTCTACGAGCAGTACTTC. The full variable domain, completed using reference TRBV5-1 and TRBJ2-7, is KAGVTQTPRYLIKTRGQQVTLSCSPISGHRSVSWYQQTPGQGLQFLFEYFSETQRNKGNFPGRFSGRQFSNSRSEMNVSTLELGDSALYLCASSLGLASSITVYEQYFGPGTRLTVT.

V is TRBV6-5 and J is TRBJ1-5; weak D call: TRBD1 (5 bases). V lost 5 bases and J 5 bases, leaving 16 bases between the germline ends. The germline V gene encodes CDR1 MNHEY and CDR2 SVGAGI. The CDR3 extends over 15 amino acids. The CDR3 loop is CASSLGQWDDQPQHF. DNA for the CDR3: TGTGCCAGCAGTCTTGGGCAGTGGGACGATCAGCCCCAGCATTTT.

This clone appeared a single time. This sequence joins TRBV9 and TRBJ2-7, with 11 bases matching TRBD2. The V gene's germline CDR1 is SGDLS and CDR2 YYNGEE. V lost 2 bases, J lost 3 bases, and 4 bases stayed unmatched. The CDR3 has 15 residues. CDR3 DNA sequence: TGTGCCAGCAGCGTTACTAGCGGGGGAAGCTACGAGCAGTACTTC. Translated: CASSVTSGGSYEQYF. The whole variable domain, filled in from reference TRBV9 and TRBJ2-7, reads DSGVTQTPKHLITATGQRVTLRCSPRSGDLSVYWYQQSLDQGLQFLIQYYNGEERAKGNILERFSAQQFPDLHSELNLSSLELGDSALYFCASSVTSGGSYEQYFGPGTRLTVT.

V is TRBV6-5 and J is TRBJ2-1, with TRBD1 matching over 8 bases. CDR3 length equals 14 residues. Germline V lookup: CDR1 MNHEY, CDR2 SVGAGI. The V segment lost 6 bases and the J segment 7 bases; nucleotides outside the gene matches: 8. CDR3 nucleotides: TGTGCCAGCAGCACCGGGGACAGGACTAATGAGCAGTTCTTC. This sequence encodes CASSTGDRTNEQFF.

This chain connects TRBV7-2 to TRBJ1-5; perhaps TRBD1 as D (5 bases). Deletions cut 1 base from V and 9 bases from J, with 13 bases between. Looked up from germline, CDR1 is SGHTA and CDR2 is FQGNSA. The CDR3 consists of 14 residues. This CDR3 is CASSLERGGLPQHF. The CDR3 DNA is TGTGCCAGCAGCTTAGAACGGGGGGGACTGCCCCAGCATTTT.

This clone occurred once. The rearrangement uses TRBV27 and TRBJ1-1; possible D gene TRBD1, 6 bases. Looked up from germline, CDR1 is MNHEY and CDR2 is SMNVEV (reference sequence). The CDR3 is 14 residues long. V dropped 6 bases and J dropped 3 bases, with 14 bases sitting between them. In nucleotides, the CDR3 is TGTGCCAGCAGGCTTAGGGGGGGCCACACTGAAGCTTTCTTT. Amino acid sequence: CASRLRGGHTEAFF.

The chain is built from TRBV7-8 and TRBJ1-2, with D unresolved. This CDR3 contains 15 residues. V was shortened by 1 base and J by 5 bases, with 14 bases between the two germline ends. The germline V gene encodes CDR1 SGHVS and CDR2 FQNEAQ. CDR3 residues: CASSLVGPRVYGYTF. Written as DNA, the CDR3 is TGTGCCAGCAGCTTAGTTGGCCCGAGGGTATATGGCTACACCTTC.

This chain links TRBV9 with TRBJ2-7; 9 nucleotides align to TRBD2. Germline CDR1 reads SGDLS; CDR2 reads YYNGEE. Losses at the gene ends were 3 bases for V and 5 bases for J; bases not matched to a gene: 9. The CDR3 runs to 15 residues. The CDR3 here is CASSASTLAGDEQYF. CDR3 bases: TGTGCCAGCAGCGCTTCAACACTAGCGGGTGACGAGCAGTACTTC.